These 14 T cell receptor beta chains share one sample of origin, sequenced in a study of T cell changes during pregnancy in multiple sclerosis. Only in-frame clones appear in the TCRdb table, and some are missing; sequencing was by immunoSEQ multiplex PCR. The data contain some 100,000 clones, 85% to 95% of them singletons. Specimen: peripheral blood, collected in the second trimester of pregnancy. These receptors originate from a female donor with multiple sclerosis, enrolled in a pregnancy study.

This sequence joins TRBV14 and TRBJ1-5, with 10 bases that match TRBD1. The CDR3 totals 14 residues. Germline values: CDR1 SGHDN, CDR2 FVKESK. Losses at the gene ends were 4 bases for V and 6 bases for J; bases not matched to a gene: 3. In DNA, the CDR3 is TGTGCCAGCAGCCTCGGGACAGGGGCTCAGCCCCAGCATTTT. Its translation: CASSLGTGAQPQHF.

This chain joins TRBV6-5 and TRBJ2-7; D call uncertain. Per germline, CDR1 MNHEY and CDR2 SVGAGI. V gave up 10 bases and J gave up 2 bases, with 9 bases separating them. CDR3 size: 11 residues. The CDR3 protein is CATTRAYEQYF. CDR3 sequence (DNA): TGTGCCACCACCCGAGCCTACGAGCAGTACTTC.

This chain joins TRBV30 and TRBJ1-1; D possibly corresponds to TRBD1 (6 bases). The CDR3 extends over 12 amino acids. Germline CDR1 is GTSNPN and CDR2 is SVGIG (reference sequence). Trimming removed 6 bases from V and 2 bases from J, with 10 bases in between. CDR3 coding DNA: TGTGCCTGCCAACAGGGAAACACTGAAGCTTTCTTT. Translation: CACQQGNTEAFF.

This chain links TRBV19 with TRBJ2-1, with TRBD2 matching over 9 bases. Germline loops: CDR1 LNHDA, CDR2 SQIVND (reference sequence). The CDR3 has 15 residues. The junction had 8 bases not matched to a gene; V was cut back by 4 bases and J by 7 bases. CDR3 DNA sequence: TGTGCCAGTAGTACTACCTCTAGCGGGGTAAATGAGCAGTTCTTC. As protein: CASSTTSSGVNEQFF. Full variable domain (outside the CDR3, taken from reference TRBV19 and TRBJ2-1): DGGITQSPKYLFRKEGQNVTLSCEQNLNHDAMYWYRQDPGQGLRLIYYSQIVNDFQKGDIAEGYSVSREKKESFPLTVTSAQKNPTAFYLCASSTTSSGVNEQFFGPGTRLTVL.

V is TRBV19 and J is TRBJ1-5; D uncertain. Germline CDR1 reads LNHDA; CDR2 reads SQIVND (reference sequence). The CDR3 extends over 13 amino acids. Trimming pared 7 bases from V and 7 bases from J, leaving 14 bases between. The CDR3 coding sequence is TGTGCCAGTAACGCCCGGGTAGTCCAGCCCCAGCATTTT. It is translated as CASNARVVQPQHF.

The rearrangement links TRBV28 to TRBJ2-7, with 10 nucleotides matching TRBD2. Germline lookup yields CDR1 MDHEN and CDR2 SYDVKM. The CDR3 totals 16 residues. With V trimmed by 2 bases and J by 3 bases, 7 bases remained unmatched. The CDR3 here is CASSLNFGTSVYEQYF. The CDR3 DNA sequence: TGTGCCAGCAGTTTAAACTTCGGGACTAGCGTCTACGAGCAGTACTTC.

The chain links TRBV5-1 to TRBJ1-6; 8 bases line up with TRBD1. CDR3 length: 16 amino acids. J lost 10 bases, V lost 4 bases, and 13 bases had no gene match. Germline values: CDR1 SGHRS, CDR2 YFSETQ. The CDR3: CASSEQGVRKGSPLHF. Written as DNA, the CDR3 is TGCGCCAGCAGCGAACAGGGGGTCAGGAAAGGATCACCCCTCCACTTT.

This sequence joins TRBV28 and TRBJ1-4; unclear D gene. The germline V and J ends were trimmed by 2 bases and 5 bases, with 12 bases remaining between them. CDR1 is MDHEN, CDR2 SYDVKM, per germline. The CDR3 consists of 15 residues. The CDR3 reads CASSLPGPRNEKLFF. The CDR3 DNA sequence: TGTGCCAGCAGTTTACCAGGCCCCAGGAATGAAAAACTGTTTTTT.

This chain links TRBV28 with TRBJ2-3; D is possibly TRBD2 (6 bases). CDR1 MDHEN and CDR2 SYDVKM come from the germline V gene. CDR3 length: 14 residues. The V end was cut by 6 bases, the J end by 6 bases, with 16 bases between. The chain's CDR3 is CASRLGDSGDTQYF. CDR3 bases: TGTGCCAGCAGACTAGGGGACTCGGGGGATACGCAGTATTTT.

This clone has just one count. The chain joins TRBV7-8 to TRBJ1-2; D uncertain. V lost 5 bases, J lost 3 bases, and 13 bases lay in between. Germline assignment: CDR1 SGHVS and CDR2 FQNEAQ. The CDR3 consists of 14 residues. This chain's CDR3 is CASSRGQWDYGYTF. DNA for the CDR3: TGTGCCAGCAGCCGAGGGCAGTGGGACTATGGCTACACCTTC.

The chain recombines TRBV5-1 with TRBJ2-1; 10 bases agree with TRBD2. There are 16 residues in the CDR3. With 0 bases clipped from V and 9 bases from J, the junction kept 9 bases outside the gene matches. The germline V gene has CDR1 SGHRS and CDR2 YFSETQ. CDR3: CASSLGLAGAPGEQFF. In nucleotides, the CDR3 is TGCGCCAGCAGCTTGGGGCTAGCGGGAGCACCGGGTGAGCAGTTCTTC.

The chain has TRBV5-1 and TRBJ2-1; possible D gene TRBD2, 5 bases. In germline, CDR1 is SGHRS, CDR2 YFSETQ. The CDR3 covers 11 residues. The V end lost 5 bases, the J end lost 12 bases, and 12 bases lay between the germline ends. In nucleotides, the CDR3 is TGCGCCAGCAGATTAGCGACGTCGCAGTTCTTC. This sequence encodes CASRLATSQFF.

The chain has TRBV19 and TRBJ2-7; 7 bases fit TRBD1. Germline CDR1 and CDR2: LNHDA and SQIVND (reference sequence). The V gene end was trimmed by 2 bases and the J gene end by 2 bases; junction bases not matched to a gene: 6. The CDR3 runs 15 residues. This CDR3 reads CASSITSTGAYEQYF. CDR3 DNA sequence: TGTGCCAGTAGTATAACCTCCACAGGGGCCTACGAGCAGTACTTC.

The rearrangement joins TRBV28 to TRBJ2-1, with D maybe TRBD2 (6 bases). V lost 4 bases and J 7 bases, leaving 14 bases between the germline ends. The CDR3 sequence is 14 residues long. Germline CDR1 reads MDHEN; CDR2 reads SYDVKM. The CDR3 reads CASSSGTSRNEQFF. The CDR3, as DNA: TGTGCCAGCAGTTCCGGGACTTCGAGAAATGAGCAGTTCTTC.